This entry lists 22 T cell receptor beta chains sequenced from one sample in a study of Ad26.COV2.S vaccination and SARS-CoV-2 variants. Clones were sequenced by immunoSEQ multiplex PCR, and TCRdb holds only the in-frame ones, with some missing. The sample records about 480,000 clones, 87% being singletons. Treatment noted: some 20 received Ad26.COV2.S at low or high dose, single or two shots; about five received placebo; per-sample allocation not given. Sampling occurred on day 63 after the first vaccine or placebo injection. The input for sequencing was peripheral blood, taken in a trial of Ad26.COV2.S vaccine versus placebo. The source of these receptors is a person between 18 and 59 years old who received the Ad26.COV2.S COVID-19 vaccine or a placebo.

V is TRBV19 and J is TRBJ2-3; D could derive from TRBD1 or TRBD2 (5 bases each). CDR3 length equals 13 residues. The germline V gene has CDR1 LNHDA and CDR2 SQIVND (reference sequence). The ends were cut back, 5 bases at V and 7 bases at J, with 13 bases in the middle. Here the CDR3 reads CASSEGRSNTQYF. DNA of the CDR3: TGTGCCAGTAGTGAGGGGAGATCCAATACGCAGTATTTT.

The V gene is TRBV6-5, the J gene TRBJ2-7; D might be TRBD1 (7 bases). V was clipped by 0 bases and J by 7 bases, with 16 bases between them. Germline V gene sequence: CDR1 MNHEY, CDR2 SVGAGI. The CDR3 runs 15 residues. The CDR3 loop reads CASSYSPGGTMEQYF. The DNA for the CDR3 is TGTGCCAGCAGTTACTCCCCAGGGGGGACCATGGAGCAGTACTTC.

The J gene is TRBJ2-5, the V gene TRBV30, with a tentative D call TRBD2 (5 bases). The CDR3 is 11 amino acids. From germline, CDR1 is GTSNPN and CDR2 SVGIG (reference sequence). Trimming removed 5 bases from V and 7 bases from J, with 11 bases in between. CDR3 bases: TGTGCCTGGGCAGGAGGCTGGACCCAGTACTTC. Translation: CAWAGGWTQYF.

This chain links TRBV12-3 or TRBV12-4 with TRBJ1-2; D gene uncertain. V shed 5 bases and J shed 1 base, with 8 bases lying between them. This CDR3 has 13 amino acids. This chain's CDR3 is CASSVGVNYGYTF. The CDR3 DNA reads TGTGCCAGCAGTGTTGGGGTTAACTATGGCTACACCTTC.

The chain employs TRBV10-3 and TRBJ2-6; D unclear. CDR3 length: 13 residues. Per the germline V gene, CDR1 is ENHRY and CDR2 is SYGVKD. The V gene lost 7 bases and the J gene lost 0 bases, with 4 bases spanning the gap. This CDR3 is CAITSSGANVLTF. CDR3 nucleotides: TGTGCCATCACGAGCTCTGGGGCCAACGTCCTGACTTTC.

V usage is TRBV28 and J usage is TRBJ2-1; 11 bases map to TRBD2. CDR3 size: 11 residues. J lost 15 bases, V lost 4 bases, and 2 bases had no gene match. Germline V gene sequence: CDR1 MDHEN, CDR2 SYDVKM. The CDR3 DNA reads TGTGCCAGCAGTTCTAGCGGGAGGTGGTTCTTC. Residues: CASSSSGRWFF.

The rearrangement links TRBV7-2 to TRBJ2-4; the match to TRBD1 covers 8 bases. The junction had 12 bases not matched to a gene; V was cut back by 5 bases and J by 0 bases. Germline V gene sequence: CDR1 SGHTA, CDR2 FQGNSA. The CDR3 contains 18 residues. CDR3 DNA sequence: TGTGCCAGCAGCCAGGTCGGGACAGGAGCTCTAGCCAAAAACATTCAGTACTTC. Protein product: CASSQVGTGALAKNIQYF.

The rearrangement links TRBV5-1 to TRBJ2-4; no definite D call. Between the trimmed V and J ends, which lost 0 bases and 7 bases, there was a span of 8 bases. CDR1 is SGHRS, CDR2 YFSETQ, per germline. The CDR3 runs to 13 residues. CDR3 sequence (DNA): TGCGCCAGCAGCTTGGGGGATACCAACATTCAGTACTTC. It translates to CASSLGDTNIQYF.

The rearrangement joins TRBV10-3 to TRBJ2-2, with TRBD2 matching 9 bases. In germline, CDR1 is ENHRY, CDR2 SYGVKD. J lost 4 bases, V lost 0 bases, and 6 bases had no gene match. CDR3 length: 17 residues. The CDR3 nucleotides read TGTGCCATCAGTGAGTCCGGGACTAGCTATGGCACCGGGGAGCTGTTTTTT. This encodes CAISESGTSYGTGELFF.

The V and J genes are TRBV28 and TRBJ1-1; D is unresolved. CDR1 MDHEN and CDR2 SYDVKM come from the germline V gene. The CDR3 contains 16 residues. Trimming left V 3 bases short and J 0 bases short, with 14 bases between. The CDR3 spells CASSFDPGPMNTEAFF. DNA of the CDR3: TGTGCCAGCAGTTTTGACCCCGGCCCCATGAACACTGAAGCTTTCTTT. Filled out from reference TRBV28 and TRBJ1-1, the complete variable domain reads DVKVTQSSRYLVKRTGEKVFLECVQDMDHENMFWYRQDPGLGLRLIYFSYDVKMKEKGDIPEGYSVSREKKERFSLILESASTNQTSMYLCASSFDPGPMNTEAFFGQGTRLTVV.

The rearrangement uses TRBV4-3 and TRBJ2-1; the D gene could be TRBD1 or TRBD2 (6 bases each). V was cut by 1 base and J by 6 bases, with 25 bases left in between. The CDR3 has 19 residues. Germline V gene sequence: CDR1 LGHNA, CDR2 YSLEER. CDR3 sequence (DNA): TGCGCCAGCAGCCAAGCGATTGGTTTAGGACGCGGAGGGGGCAATGAGCAGTTCTTC. This sequence encodes CASSQAIGLGRGGGNEQFF.

This sequence joins TRBV2 and TRBJ2-1; D remains ambiguous. The CDR3 has 13 residues. Trimming left V 7 bases short and J 4 bases short, with 11 bases between. CDR1 is SNHLY, CDR2 FYNNEI, per germline. The CDR3: CASTLVGYNEQFF. The CDR3 DNA reads TGTGCCAGCACCCTTGTCGGGTACAATGAGCAGTTCTTC.

The genes are TRBV7-3 and TRBJ2-3; perhaps TRBD2 as D (5 bases). The CDR3 runs to 18 residues. Trimming took 2 bases from V and 0 from J, leaving 18 bases between them. CDR1 is SGHTA, CDR2 FQGTGA, per germline. CDR3 nucleotides: TGTGCCAGCAGCTTACTACCGTCAACGGCGGGTAGCACAGATACGCAGTATTTT. Protein product: CASSLLPSTAGSTDTQYF.

The chain carries TRBV28 and TRBJ1-6; 7 bases are a match to TRBD1. The ends lost 7 bases at V and 7 bases at J; junction bases unmatched: 13. The CDR3 totals 16 residues. Germline CDR1 reads MDHEN; CDR2 reads SYDVKM. This CDR3 is CASTITGAGGNSPLHF. CDR3 coding DNA: TGTGCCAGCACCATCACAGGGGCCGGGGGGAATTCACCCCTCCACTTT.

V and J are TRBV27 and TRBJ2-1; TRBD1 is a possible D gene (6 bases). Trimming removed 0 bases at V and 9 bases at J, with 18 bases between. Germline loops: CDR1 MNHEY, CDR2 SMNVEV (reference sequence). This CDR3 has 16 amino acids. CDR3 sequence: CASSLSGTGPGAEQFF. The CDR3 region has the DNA TGTGCCAGCAGTTTATCTGGAACAGGGCCCGGGGCTGAGCAGTTCTTC.

This clone was seen a single time. J is TRBJ2-4 and V is TRBV7-6; 8 nucleotides line up with TRBD1. The CDR3 runs 12 residues. With 3 bases clipped from V and 13 bases from J, the junction kept 5 bases outside the gene matches. CDR1 is SGHVS, CDR2 FNYEAQ, per germline. CDR3 in DNA: TGTGCCAGCAGCTTCCAGGGGGCAGTCCAGTACTTC. Amino acids: CASSFQGAVQYF.

The chain combines TRBV11-3 with TRBJ2-1; D is ambiguous. The ends were cut back, 5 bases at V and 9 bases at J, with 14 bases in the middle. Per germline, CDR1 SGHNT and CDR2 YENEEA. The length of the CDR3 is 13 residues. This chain's CDR3 is CASSPGRVGEQFF. The CDR3 nucleotides are TGTGCCAGCAGCCCAGGACGGGTCGGTGAGCAGTTCTTC.

V and J are TRBV28 and TRBJ2-1, with 11 bases fitting TRBD2. V trimming: 2 bases; J trimming: 8 bases; junction bases outside the gene matches: 5. CDR1 is MDHEN, CDR2 SYDVKM, per germline. This CDR3 is 15 amino acids long. This CDR3 reads CASSLGLAGGYEQFF. Here the CDR3 DNA reads TGTGCCAGCAGTTTAGGGCTAGCGGGAGGTTATGAGCAGTTCTTC.

The chain recombines TRBV7-2 with TRBJ2-1; the match to TRBD1 covers 7 bases. The J segment lost 3 bases and the V segment lost 8 bases, leaving 4 bases of the junction unmatched. This CDR3 has 13 residues. Germline lookup yields CDR1 SGHTA and CDR2 FQGNSA. Here the CDR3 reads CASRTGLYNEQFF. The DNA of the CDR3 is TGTGCCAGCCGGACAGGCCTCTACAATGAGCAGTTCTTC.

As concerns this clone: The sample contains more than one DNA sequence encoding this CDR3. This chain's CDR3 is CASSPVGATNEKLFF. DNA for the CDR3: TGTGCCAGCTCACCAGTGGGTGCAACTAATGAAAAACTGTTTTTT. This chain links TRBV18 with TRBJ1-4; D is unclear. This CDR3 is 15 amino acids long. Trimming cost V 2 bases and J 0 bases, with 7 bases left between them. The germline V gene has CDR1 KGHSH and CDR2 LQKENI.

This clone was counted a single time. The rearrangement links TRBV3-1 (or the pseudogene TRBV3-2) to TRBJ1-2; no reliable D call. The CDR3 has 15 amino acids. The germline V gene encodes CDR1 LGHDT and CDR2 YNNKEL (reference sequence). V was cut by 3 bases and J by 2 bases, with 13 bases left in between. The CDR3 sequence: CASSHGSGLNYGYTF. CDR3 sequence (DNA): TGTGCCAGCAGCCACGGCTCGGGGTTGAACTATGGCTACACCTTC.

V usage is TRBV5-1 and J usage is TRBJ2-3, with D perhaps matching TRBD2 (5 bases). The ends were cut back, 2 bases at V and 1 base at J, with 11 bases in the middle. Germline V gene lookup returns CDR1 SGHRS and CDR2 YFSETQ. This CDR3 is built from 15 residues. For the CDR3, the DNA is TGCGCCAGCAGCTTCGGAGCGGCTGGCACAGATACGCAGTATTTT. The encoded protein is CASSFGAAGTDTQYF.